This T cell receptor (beta chain) was recovered during a study of blood T cell repertoires in COVID-19. CDR3 length equals 12 residues. After removal of 8 bases from V and 10 bases from J, the junction contained 6 bases not matched to a gene. Germline CDR1 and CDR2: SNHLY and FYNNEI. This clone occurred once. The assay was immunoSEQ multiplex PCR, and TCRdb's table has in-frame clones only and misses some. The sample yields around 300,000 clones, roughly 90% seen once. The sequence derives from a woman aged 35 to 49 with COVID-19, enrolled during active disease. Sequencing used peripheral blood. The rearrangement joins TRBV2 to TRBJ2-1; TRBD2 aligns across 9 bases. As DNA, the CDR3 is TGTGCCAGCGGTAGTACTAGCGGGGAGCAGTTCTTC. This codes for CASGSTSGEQFF.